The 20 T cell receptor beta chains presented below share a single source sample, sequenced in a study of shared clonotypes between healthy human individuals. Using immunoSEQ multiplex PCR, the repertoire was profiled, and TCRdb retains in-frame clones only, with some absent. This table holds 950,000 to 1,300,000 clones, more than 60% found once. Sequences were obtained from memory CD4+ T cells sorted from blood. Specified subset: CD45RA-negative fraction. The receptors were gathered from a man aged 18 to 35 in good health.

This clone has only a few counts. The CDR3 DNA reads as TGTGCCAGCAGTTTGGCTTTGGGGGGCGCGGGGACTGAAGCTTTCTTT. Its protein product is CASSLALGGAGTEAFF. J is TRBJ1-1 and V is TRBV27; tentative D call: TRBD1 (6 bases). The CDR3 sequence is 16 residues long. Germline CDR1 and CDR2: MNHEY and SMNVEV (reference sequence). Trimming shortened V by 3 bases and J by 5 bases, and 19 bases separated the two germline ends.

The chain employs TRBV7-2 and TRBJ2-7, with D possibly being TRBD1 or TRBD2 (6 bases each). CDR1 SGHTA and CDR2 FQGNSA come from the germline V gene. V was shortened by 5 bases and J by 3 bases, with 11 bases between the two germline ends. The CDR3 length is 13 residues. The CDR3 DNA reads TGTGCCAGCAGCGCCAGGGGAGGCTACGAGCAGTACTTC. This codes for CASSARGGYEQYF.

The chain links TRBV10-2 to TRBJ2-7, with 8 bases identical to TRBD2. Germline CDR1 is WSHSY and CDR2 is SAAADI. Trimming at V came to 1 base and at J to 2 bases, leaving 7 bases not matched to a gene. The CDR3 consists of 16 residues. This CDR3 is CASSEWGLVGTYEQYF. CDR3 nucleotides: TGCGCCAGCAGTGAGTGGGGACTAGTGGGTACCTACGAGCAGTACTTC.

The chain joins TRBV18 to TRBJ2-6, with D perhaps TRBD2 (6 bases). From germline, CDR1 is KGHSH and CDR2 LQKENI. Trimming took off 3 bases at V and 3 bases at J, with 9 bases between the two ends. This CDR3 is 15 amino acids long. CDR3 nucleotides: TGTGCCAGCTCACCCCTGGGGGGTGGGGCCAACGTCCTGACTTTC. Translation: CASSPLGGGANVLTF.

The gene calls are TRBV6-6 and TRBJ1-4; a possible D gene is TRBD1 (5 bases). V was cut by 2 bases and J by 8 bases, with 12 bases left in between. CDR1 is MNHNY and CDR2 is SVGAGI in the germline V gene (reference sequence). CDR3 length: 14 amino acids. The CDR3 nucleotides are TGTGCCAGCAGTTACATAGGGGAGAGGGAAAAACTGTTTTTT. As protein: CASSYIGEREKLFF.

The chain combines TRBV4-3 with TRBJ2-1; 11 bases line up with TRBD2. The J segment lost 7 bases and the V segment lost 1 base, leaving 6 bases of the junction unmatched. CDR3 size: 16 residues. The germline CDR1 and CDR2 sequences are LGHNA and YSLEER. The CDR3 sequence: CASSQGGLAAVNEQFF. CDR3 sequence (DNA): TGCGCCAGCAGCCAAGGGGGACTAGCGGCCGTAAATGAGCAGTTCTTC.

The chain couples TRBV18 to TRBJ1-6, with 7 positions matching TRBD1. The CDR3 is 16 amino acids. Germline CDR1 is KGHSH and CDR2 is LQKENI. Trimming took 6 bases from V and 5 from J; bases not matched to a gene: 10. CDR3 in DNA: TGTGCCAGCTCCCGAGACAGGGTAAAGGATAATTCACCCCTCCACTTT. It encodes CASSRDRVKDNSPLHF.

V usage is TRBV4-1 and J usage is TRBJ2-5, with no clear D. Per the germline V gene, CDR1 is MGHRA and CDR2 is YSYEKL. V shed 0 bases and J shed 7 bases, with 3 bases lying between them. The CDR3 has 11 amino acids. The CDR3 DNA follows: TGCGCCAGCAGCCAAGAAAGGACCCAGTACTTC. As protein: CASSQERTQYF.

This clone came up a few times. The CDR3 spells CASSLTTTSTDTQYF. Written as DNA, the CDR3 is TGTGCCAGCAGCTTAACGACGACTAGCACAGATACGCAGTATTTT. V gene TRBV7-3 combines with J gene TRBJ2-3; D remains ambiguous. CDR3 length equals 15 residues. CDR1 is SGHTA and CDR2 is FQGTGA in the germline V gene. V was pared by 0 bases and J by 0 bases, with 7 bases between.

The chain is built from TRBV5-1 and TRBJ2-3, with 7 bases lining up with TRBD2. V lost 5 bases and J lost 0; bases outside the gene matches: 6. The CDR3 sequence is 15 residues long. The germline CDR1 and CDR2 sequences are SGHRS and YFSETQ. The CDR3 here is CASSPSGISTDTQYF. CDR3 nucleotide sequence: TGCGCCAGCAGTCCGAGCGGGATTAGCACAGATACGCAGTATTTT. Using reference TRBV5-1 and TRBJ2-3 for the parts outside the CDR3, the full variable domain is KAGVTQTPRYLIKTRGQQVTLSCSPISGHRSVSWYQQTPGQGLQFLFEYFSETQRNKGNFPGRFSGRQFSNSRSEMNVSTLELGDSALYLCASSPSGISTDTQYFGPGTRLTVL.

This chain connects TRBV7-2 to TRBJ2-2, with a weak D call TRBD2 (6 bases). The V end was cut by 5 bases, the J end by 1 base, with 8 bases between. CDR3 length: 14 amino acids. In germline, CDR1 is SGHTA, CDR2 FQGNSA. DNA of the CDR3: TGTGCCAGCAGCGAGACTAGGAACACCGGGGAGCTGTTTTTT. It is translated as CASSETRNTGELFF.

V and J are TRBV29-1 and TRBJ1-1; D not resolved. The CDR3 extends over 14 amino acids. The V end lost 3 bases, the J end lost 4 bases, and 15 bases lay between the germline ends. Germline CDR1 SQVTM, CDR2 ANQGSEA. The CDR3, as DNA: TGCAGCGTTGAGTTGGACGGCTCCTTCACTGAAGCTTTCTTT. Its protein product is CSVELDGSFTEAFF. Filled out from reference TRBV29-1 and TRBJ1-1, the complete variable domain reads SAVISQKPSRDICQRGTSLTIQCQVDSQVTMMFWYRQQPGQSLTLIATANQGSEATYESGFVIDKFPISRPNLTFSTLTVSNMSPEDSSIYLCSVELDGSFTEAFFGQGTRLTVV.

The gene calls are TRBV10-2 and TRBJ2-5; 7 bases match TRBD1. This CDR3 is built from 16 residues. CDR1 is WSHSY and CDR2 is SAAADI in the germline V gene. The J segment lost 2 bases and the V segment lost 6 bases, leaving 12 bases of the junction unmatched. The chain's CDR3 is CASSAVDWDRQETQYF. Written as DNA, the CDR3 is TGCGCCAGCAGCGCCGTTGATTGGGACAGACAAGAGACCCAGTACTTC.

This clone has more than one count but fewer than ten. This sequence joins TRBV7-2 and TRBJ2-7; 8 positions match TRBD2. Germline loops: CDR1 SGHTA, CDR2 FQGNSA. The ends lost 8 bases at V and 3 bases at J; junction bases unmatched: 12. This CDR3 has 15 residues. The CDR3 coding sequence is TGTGCCAGCTCCCTGGGGCTAGCGGGTTTCTACGAGCAGTACTTC. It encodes CASSLGLAGFYEQYF.

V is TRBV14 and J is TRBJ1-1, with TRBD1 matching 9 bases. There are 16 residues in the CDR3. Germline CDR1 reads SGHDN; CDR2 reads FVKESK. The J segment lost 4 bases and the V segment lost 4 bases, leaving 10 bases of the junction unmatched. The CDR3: CASSPAGDRVSTEAFF. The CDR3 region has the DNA TGTGCCAGCAGCCCCGCGGGGGACAGGGTTTCCACTGAAGCTTTCTTT.

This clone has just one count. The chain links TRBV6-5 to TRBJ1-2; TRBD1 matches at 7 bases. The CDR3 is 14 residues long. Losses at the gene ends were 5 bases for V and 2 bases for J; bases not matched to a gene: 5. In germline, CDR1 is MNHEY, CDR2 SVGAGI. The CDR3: CASSPGQTNYGYTF. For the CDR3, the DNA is TGTGCCAGCAGTCCGGGACAGACGAACTATGGCTACACCTTC.

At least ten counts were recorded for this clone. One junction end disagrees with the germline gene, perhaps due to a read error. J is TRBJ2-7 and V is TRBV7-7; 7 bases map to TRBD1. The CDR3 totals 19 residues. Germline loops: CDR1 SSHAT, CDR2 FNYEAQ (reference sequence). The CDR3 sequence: CASSLEGQRNSFQYYEQYF. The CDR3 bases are TGTGCTAGCAGCTTAGAGGGACAGAGGAACTCCTTCCAATACTACGAGCAGTACTTC.

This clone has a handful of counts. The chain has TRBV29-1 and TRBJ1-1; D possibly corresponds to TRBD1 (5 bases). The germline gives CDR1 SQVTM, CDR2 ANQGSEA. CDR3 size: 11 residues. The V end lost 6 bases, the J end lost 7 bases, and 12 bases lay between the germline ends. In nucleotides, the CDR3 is TGCAGCGTGAGGGGAGACGGTGAAGCTTTCTTT. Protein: CSVRGDGEAFF.

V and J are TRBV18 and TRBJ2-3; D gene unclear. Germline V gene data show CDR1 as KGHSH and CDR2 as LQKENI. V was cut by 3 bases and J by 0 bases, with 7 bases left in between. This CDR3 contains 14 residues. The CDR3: CASSPFFSTDTQYF. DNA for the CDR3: TGTGCCAGCTCACCCTTCTTCAGCACAGATACGCAGTATTTT.

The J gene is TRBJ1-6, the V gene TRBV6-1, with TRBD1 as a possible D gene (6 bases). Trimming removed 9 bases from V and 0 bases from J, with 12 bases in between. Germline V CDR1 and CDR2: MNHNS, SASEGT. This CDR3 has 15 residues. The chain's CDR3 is CASQGISSYNSPLHF. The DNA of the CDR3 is TGTGCCAGTCAGGGGATCAGCTCCTATAATTCACCCCTCCACTTT.